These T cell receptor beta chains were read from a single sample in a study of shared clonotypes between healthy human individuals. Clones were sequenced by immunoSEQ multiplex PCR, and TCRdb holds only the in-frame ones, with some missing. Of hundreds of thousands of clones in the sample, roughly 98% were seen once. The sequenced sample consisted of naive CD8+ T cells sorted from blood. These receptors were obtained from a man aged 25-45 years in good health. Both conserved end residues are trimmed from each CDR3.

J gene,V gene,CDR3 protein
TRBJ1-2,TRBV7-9,ASSPPPGWAYGYT
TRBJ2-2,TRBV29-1,SVTGTGTYTGELF
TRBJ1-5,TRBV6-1,ASSEDLFPQPQH
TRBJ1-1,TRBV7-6,ASSSRPTGMNTEAF
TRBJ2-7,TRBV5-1,ASSLVSYEQY
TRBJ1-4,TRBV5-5,ASNTPDHEKLF
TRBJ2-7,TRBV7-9,ASSLVGGGRSYEQY
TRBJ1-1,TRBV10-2,ASNGPSKAF
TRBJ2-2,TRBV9,ASSVAAGELF
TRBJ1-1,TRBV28,ASSLPMEVRDNKDTEAF